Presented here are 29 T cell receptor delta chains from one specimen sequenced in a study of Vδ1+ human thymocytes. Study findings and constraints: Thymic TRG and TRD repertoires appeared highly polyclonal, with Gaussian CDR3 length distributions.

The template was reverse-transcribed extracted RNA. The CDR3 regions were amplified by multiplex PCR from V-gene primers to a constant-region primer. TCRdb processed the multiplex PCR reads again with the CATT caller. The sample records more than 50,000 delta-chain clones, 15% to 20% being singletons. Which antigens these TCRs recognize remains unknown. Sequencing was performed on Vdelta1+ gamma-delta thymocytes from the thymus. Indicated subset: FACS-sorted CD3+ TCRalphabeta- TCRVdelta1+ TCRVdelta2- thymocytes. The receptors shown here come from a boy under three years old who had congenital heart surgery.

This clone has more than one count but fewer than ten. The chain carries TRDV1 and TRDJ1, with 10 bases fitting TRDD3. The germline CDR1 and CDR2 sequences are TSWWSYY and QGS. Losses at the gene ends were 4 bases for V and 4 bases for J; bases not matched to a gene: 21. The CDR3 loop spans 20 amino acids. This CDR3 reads CALGGYRTRTGGWTDDKLIF. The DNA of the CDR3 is TGTGCTCTTGGGGGGTACAGGACCCGTACTGGGGGATGGACTGACGATAAACTCATCTTT.

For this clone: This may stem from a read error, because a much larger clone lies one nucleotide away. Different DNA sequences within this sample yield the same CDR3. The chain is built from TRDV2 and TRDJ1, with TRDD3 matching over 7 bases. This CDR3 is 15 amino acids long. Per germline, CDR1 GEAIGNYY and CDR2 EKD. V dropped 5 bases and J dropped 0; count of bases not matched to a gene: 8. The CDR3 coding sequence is TGTGCCTGTGGGGGCGTACTGGGGTACACCGATAAACTCATCTTT. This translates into CACGGVLGYTDKLIF.

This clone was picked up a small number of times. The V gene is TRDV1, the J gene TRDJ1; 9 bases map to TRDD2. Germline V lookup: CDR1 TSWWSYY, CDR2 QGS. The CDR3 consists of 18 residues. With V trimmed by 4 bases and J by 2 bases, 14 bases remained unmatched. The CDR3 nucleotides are TGTGCTCTTGGGGGATTACCTTCCTACCGTACAAGAACCGATAAACTCATCTTT. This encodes CALGGLPSYRTRTDKLIF.

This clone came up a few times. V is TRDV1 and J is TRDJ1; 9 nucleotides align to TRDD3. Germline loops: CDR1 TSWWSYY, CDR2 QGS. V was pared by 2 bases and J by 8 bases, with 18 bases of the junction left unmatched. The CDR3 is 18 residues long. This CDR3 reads CALGERDLGDWYSMKLIF. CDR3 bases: TGTGCTCTTGGGGAAAGGGACCTGGGGGATTGGTACTCGATGAAACTCATCTTT.

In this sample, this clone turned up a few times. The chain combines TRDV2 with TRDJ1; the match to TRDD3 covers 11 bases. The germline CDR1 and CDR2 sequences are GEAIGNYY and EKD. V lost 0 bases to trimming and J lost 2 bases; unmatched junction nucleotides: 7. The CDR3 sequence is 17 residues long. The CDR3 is CACDTVWGIPPTDKLIF. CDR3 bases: TGTGCCTGTGACACCGTCTGGGGGATACCTCCAACCGATAAACTCATCTTT.

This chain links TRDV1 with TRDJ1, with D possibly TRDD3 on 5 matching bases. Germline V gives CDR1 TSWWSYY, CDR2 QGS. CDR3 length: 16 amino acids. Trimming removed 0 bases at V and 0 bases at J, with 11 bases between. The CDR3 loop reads CALGELKEGNTDKLIF. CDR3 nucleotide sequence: TGTGCTCTTGGGGAACTTAAGGAGGGGAACACCGATAAACTCATCTTT.

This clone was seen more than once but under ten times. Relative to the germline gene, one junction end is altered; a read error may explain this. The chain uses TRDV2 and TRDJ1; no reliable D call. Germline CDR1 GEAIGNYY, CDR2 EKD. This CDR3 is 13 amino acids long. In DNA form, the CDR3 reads TGTGCCCGTGACCCTAGGACCATCGATAAACTCATCTTT. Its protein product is CARDPRTIDKLIF.

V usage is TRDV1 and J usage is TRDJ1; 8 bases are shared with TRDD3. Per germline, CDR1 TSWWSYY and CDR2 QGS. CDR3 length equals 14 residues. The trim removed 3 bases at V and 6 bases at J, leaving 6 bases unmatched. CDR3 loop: CALGDHMGDYKLIF. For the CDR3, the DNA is TGTGCTCTTGGGGACCACATGGGGGATTATAAACTCATCTTT.

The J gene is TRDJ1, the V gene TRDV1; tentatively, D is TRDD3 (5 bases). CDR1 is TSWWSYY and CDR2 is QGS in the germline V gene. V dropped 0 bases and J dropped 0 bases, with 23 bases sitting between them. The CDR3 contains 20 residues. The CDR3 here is CALGELWPDGDILYTDKLIF. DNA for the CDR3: TGTGCTCTTGGGGAACTTTGGCCCGATGGGGACATACTGTACACCGATAAACTCATCTTT.

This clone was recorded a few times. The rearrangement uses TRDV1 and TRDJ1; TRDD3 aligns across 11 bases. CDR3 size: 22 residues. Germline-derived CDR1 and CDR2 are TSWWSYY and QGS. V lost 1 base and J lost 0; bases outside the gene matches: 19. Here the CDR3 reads CALGERTSSGLGDTRDTDKLIF. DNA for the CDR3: TGTGCTCTTGGGGAACGTACGTCGTCGGGTCTGGGGGATACCCGTGACACCGATAAACTCATCTTT.

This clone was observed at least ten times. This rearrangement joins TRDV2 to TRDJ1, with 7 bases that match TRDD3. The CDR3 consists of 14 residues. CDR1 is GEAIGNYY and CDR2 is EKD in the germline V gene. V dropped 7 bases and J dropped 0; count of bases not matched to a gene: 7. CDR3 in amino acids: CACKYWGYTDKLIF. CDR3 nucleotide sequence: TGTGCCTGCAAGTACTGGGGCTACACCGATAAACTCATCTTT.

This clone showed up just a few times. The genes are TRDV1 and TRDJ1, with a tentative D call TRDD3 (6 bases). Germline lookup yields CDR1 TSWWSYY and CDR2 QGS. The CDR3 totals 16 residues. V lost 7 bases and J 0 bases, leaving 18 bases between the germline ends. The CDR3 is CALVGLGDLYTDKLIF. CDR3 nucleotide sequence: TGTGCTCTTGTCGGGCTAGGGGATCTGTACACCGATAAACTCATCTTT.

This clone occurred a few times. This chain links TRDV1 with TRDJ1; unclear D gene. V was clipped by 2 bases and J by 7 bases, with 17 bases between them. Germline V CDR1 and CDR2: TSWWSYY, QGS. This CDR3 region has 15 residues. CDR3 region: CALGEFSVRVGKLIF. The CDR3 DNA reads TGTGCTCTTGGGGAATTTTCGGTCCGGGTAGGTAAACTCATCTTT.

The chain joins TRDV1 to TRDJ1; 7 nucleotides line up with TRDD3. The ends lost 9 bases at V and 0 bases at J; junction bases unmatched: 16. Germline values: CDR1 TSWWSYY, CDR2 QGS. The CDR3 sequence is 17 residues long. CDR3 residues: CALQGVWGSADTDKLIF. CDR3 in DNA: TGTGCTCTCCAAGGCGTCTGGGGGTCCGCGGACACCGATAAACTCATCTTT.

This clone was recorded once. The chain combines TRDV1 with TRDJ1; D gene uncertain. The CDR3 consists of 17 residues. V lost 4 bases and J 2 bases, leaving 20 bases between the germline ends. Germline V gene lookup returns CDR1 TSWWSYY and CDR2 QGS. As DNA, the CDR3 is TGTGCTCTTGGGGGAGAAGTTCGTACTTTGGCGACCGATAAACTCATCTTT. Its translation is CALGGEVRTLATDKLIF.

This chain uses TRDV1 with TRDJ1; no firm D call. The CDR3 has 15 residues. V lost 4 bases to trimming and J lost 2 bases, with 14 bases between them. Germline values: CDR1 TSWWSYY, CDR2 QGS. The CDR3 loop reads CALGVYQRWTDKLIF. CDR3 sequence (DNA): TGTGCTCTTGGGGTATATCAGAGGTGGACCGATAAACTCATCTTT.

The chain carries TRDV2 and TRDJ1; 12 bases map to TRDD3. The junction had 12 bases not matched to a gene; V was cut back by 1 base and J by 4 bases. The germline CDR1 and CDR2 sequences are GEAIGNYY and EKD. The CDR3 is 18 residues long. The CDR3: CACDTSSYWGILVDKLIF. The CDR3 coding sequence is TGTGCCTGTGACACGTCCTCATACTGGGGGATACTGGTCGATAAACTCATCTTT.

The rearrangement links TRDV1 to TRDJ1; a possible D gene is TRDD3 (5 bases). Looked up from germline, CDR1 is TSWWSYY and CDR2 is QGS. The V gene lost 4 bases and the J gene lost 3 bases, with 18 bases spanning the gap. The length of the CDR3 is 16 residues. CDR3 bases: TGTGCTCTTGGGGGACAAGCTGGAGGATATGCCGATAAACTCATCTTT. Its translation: CALGGQAGGYADKLIF.

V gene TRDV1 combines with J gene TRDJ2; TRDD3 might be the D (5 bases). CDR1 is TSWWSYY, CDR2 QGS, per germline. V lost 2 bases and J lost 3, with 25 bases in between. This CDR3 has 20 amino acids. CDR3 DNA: TGTGCTCTTGGGGAAGGGGTCCAGGGCGCGGGGGTCCCCATGACAGCACAACTCTTCTTT. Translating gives CALGEGVQGAGVPMTAQLFF.

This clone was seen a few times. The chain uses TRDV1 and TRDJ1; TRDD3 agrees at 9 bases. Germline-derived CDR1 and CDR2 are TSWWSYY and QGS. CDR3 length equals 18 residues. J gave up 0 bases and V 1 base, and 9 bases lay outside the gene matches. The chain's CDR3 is CALGEPYWGSAYTDKLIF. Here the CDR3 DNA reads TGTGCTCTTGGGGAACCGTACTGGGGGAGCGCGTACACCGATAAACTCATCTTT.

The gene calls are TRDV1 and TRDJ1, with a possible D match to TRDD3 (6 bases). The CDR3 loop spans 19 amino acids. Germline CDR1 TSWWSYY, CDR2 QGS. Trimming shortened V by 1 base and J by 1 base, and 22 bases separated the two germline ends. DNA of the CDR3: TGTGCTCTTGGGGAACGCCACTACGGGGATCGGGAAGGCACCGATAAACTCATCTTT. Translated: CALGERHYGDREGTDKLIF.

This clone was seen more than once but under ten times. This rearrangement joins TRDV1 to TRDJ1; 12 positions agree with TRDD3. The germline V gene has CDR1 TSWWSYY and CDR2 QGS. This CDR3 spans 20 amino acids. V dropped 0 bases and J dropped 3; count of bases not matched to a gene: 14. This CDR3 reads CALGELVPSYWGIHSDKLIF. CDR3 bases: TGTGCTCTTGGGGAACTAGTCCCATCCTACTGGGGGATACATTCCGATAAACTCATCTTT.

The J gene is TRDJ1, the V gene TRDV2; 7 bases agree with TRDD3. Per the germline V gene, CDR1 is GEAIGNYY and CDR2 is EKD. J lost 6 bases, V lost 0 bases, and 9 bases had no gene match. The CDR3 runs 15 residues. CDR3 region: CACDTVDTRNYKLIF. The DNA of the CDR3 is TGTGCCTGTGACACCGTGGATACGCGAAACTATAAACTCATCTTT.

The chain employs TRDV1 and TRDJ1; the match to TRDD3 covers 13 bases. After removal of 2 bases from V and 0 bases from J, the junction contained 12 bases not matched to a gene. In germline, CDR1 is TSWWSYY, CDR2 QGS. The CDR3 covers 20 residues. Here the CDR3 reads CALGEVPSYWGIRDTDKLIF. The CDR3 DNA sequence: TGTGCTCTTGGGGAAGTGCCTTCCTACTGGGGGATACGAGACACCGATAAACTCATCTTT.

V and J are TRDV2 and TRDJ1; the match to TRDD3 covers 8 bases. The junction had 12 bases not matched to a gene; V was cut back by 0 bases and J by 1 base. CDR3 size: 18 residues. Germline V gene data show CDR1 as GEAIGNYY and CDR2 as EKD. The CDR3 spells CACDTGDGGCAVTDKLIF. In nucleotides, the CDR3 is TGTGCCTGTGACACCGGAGATGGGGGATGCGCCGTCACCGATAAACTCATCTTT.

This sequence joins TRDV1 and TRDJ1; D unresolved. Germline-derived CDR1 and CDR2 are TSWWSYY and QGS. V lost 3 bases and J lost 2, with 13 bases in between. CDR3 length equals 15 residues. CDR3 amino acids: CALGDLRRRTDKLIF. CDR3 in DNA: TGTGCTCTTGGGGACCTCCGGAGAAGGACCGATAAACTCATCTTT.

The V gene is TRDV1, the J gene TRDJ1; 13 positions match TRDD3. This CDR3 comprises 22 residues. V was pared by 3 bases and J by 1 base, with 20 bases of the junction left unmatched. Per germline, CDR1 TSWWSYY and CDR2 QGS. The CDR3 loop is CALGDHSPKLGDTGICTDKLIF. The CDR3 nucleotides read TGTGCTCTTGGGGATCATTCTCCAAAACTGGGGGATACGGGTATTTGCACCGATAAACTCATCTTT.

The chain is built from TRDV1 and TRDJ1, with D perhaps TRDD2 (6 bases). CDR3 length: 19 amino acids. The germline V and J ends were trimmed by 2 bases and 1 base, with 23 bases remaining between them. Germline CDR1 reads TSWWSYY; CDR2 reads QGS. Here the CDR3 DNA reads TGTGCTCTTGGGGAATGGACTCCTACGGTGGTGGGGTTCACCGATAAACTCATCTTT. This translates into CALGEWTPTVVGFTDKLIF.

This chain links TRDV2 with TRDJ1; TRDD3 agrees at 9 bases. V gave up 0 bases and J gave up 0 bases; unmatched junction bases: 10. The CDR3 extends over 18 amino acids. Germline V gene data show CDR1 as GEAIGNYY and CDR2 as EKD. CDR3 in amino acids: CACDTGAGGSQYTDKLIF. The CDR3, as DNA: TGTGCCTGTGACACCGGGGCTGGGGGATCCCAGTACACCGATAAACTCATCTTT.